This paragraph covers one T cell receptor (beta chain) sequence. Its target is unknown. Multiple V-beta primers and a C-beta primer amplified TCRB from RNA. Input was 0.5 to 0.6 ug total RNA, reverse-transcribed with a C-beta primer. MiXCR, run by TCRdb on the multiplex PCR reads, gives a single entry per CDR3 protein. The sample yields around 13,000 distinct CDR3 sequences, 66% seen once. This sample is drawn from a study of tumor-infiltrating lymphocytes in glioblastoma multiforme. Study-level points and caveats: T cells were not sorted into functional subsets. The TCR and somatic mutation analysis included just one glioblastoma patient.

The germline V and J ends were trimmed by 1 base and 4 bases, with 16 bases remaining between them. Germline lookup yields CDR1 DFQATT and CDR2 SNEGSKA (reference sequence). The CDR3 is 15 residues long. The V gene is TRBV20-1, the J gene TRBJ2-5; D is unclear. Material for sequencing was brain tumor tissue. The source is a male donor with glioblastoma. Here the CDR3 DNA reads TGCAGTGCTAGAGTGGGTGTGGCCGGTGTAGAGACCCAGTACTTC. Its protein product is CSARVGVAGVETQYF.